This is a list of T cell receptor beta chains from one sample in a study of identifying expanded T cells in peripheral blood. Method: immunoSEQ multiplex PCR; TCRdb's copy keeps in-frame clones and lacks some. Of approximately 140,000 clones listed, 65% to 90% are singletons. Material: blood. Source of these receptors: a person between 18 and 70 years old in good health. The CDR3 runs from the conserved cysteine through the conserved F or W. D genes are given only for firm matches. The listing skips clone size in some rows; elsewhere it reads once, few, many or a size class.

j_gene: TRBJ2-5; abundance: NA; v_gene: TRBV6-6; d_gene: TRBD1; CDR3nt: TGTGCCAGCAGTTTGACAGGGGGCGTCGACCAAGAGACCCAGTACTTC; CDR3aa: CASSLTGGVDQETQYF
j_gene: TRBJ1-5; abundance: NA; v_gene: TRBV6-5; d_gene: NA; CDR3nt: TGTGCCAGCAGCCCCGCGGGGGGAGGGCGTCAGCCCCAGCATTTT; CDR3aa: CASSPAGGGRQPQHF
j_gene: TRBJ2-3; abundance: NA; v_gene: TRBV4-3; d_gene: TRBD2; CDR3nt: TGCGCCAGCAGCAAAGCGGGGGCCTCTAGCACAGATACGCAGTATTTT; CDR3aa: CASSKAGASSTDTQYF
j_gene: TRBJ2-5; abundance: NA; v_gene: TRBV7-3; d_gene: NA; CDR3nt: TGTGCCAGCAGCTTGGCGCCACAGCAAGAGACCCAGTACTTC; CDR3aa: CASSLAPQQETQYF
j_gene: TRBJ2-2; abundance: once; v_gene: TRBV6-5; d_gene: TRBD1; CDR3nt: TGTGCCAGCAGTTTCAGGACAGGGTCCGCCGGGGAGCTGTTTTTT; CDR3aa: CASSFRTGSAGELFF
j_gene: TRBJ1-1; abundance: NA; v_gene: TRBV28; d_gene: NA; CDR3nt: TGTGCCAGCAGTCCCCCGGGGACTGAAGCTTTCTTT; CDR3aa: CASSPPGTEAFF
j_gene: TRBJ2-7; abundance: NA; v_gene: TRBV19; d_gene: NA; CDR3nt: TGTGCCAGTAGTGAACACAGGGACCCCTACGAGCAGTACTTC; CDR3aa: CASSEHRDPYEQYF
j_gene: TRBJ1-1; abundance: once; v_gene: TRBV6-5; d_gene: NA; CDR3nt: TGTGCCAGCAGAACTCGAGGGGGGACTGAAGCTTTCTTT; CDR3aa: CASRTRGGTEAFF
j_gene: TRBJ2-7; abundance: NA; v_gene: TRBV29-1; d_gene: NA; CDR3nt: TGCAGCGTTGAAGAGCCCGACCGACGGGGTTACGAGCAGTACTTC; CDR3aa: CSVEEPDRRGYEQYF
j_gene: TRBJ2-7; abundance: NA; v_gene: TRBV30; d_gene: NA; CDR3nt: TGTGCCTGGAATTCTGGTCTGGGGTGGCAGTACTTC; CDR3aa: CAWNSGLGWQYF
j_gene: TRBJ2-3; abundance: NA; v_gene: TRBV27; d_gene: TRBD2; CDR3nt: TGTGCCAGCCGTCCCTTCTGGACTAGCGGTTCAGATACGCAGTATTTT; CDR3aa: CASRPFWTSGSDTQYF
j_gene: TRBJ2-1; abundance: NA; v_gene: TRBV30; d_gene: TRBD2; CDR3nt: TGTGCCTGGAGCCGGTTTAGCGGGGCCGATGAGCAGTTCTTC; CDR3aa: CAWSRFSGADEQFF
j_gene: TRBJ1-1; abundance: NA; v_gene: TRBV6-1; d_gene: NA; CDR3nt: TGTGCCAGCAGTGAATACAGGGAGAACACTGAAGCTTTCTTT; CDR3aa: CASSEYRENTEAFF
j_gene: TRBJ2-2; abundance: NA; v_gene: TRBV25-1; d_gene: TRBD1; CDR3nt: TGTGCCAGCAGTGAAAGAGACAGGGGTATCACCGGGGAGCTGTTTTTT; CDR3aa: CASSERDRGITGELFF
j_gene: TRBJ1-1; abundance: NA; v_gene: TRBV5-1; d_gene: NA; CDR3nt: TGCGCCAGCAGCTTGGACCAAAACACTGAAGCTTTCTTT; CDR3aa: CASSLDQNTEAFF
j_gene: TRBJ2-2; abundance: NA; v_gene: TRBV19; d_gene: TRBD1; CDR3nt: TGTGCCAGTAGTATCGGCCCCAGGACAGGGGATACCGGGGAGCTGTTTTTT; CDR3aa: CASSIGPRTGDTGELFF
j_gene: TRBJ2-5; abundance: NA; v_gene: TRBV7-3; d_gene: NA; CDR3nt: TGTGCCAGCAGCCCACCAGCCGGGGAGACCCAGTACTTC; CDR3aa: CASSPPAGETQYF
j_gene: TRBJ2-3; abundance: NA; v_gene: TRBV5-1; d_gene: TRBD1; CDR3nt: TGCGCCAGCAGCATTGGACAGGCACAAGATACGCAGTATTTT; CDR3aa: CASSIGQAQDTQYF
j_gene: TRBJ1-1; abundance: few; v_gene: TRBV28; d_gene: NA; CDR3nt: TGTGCCAGCAGTTCAGGGGCCACTGAAGCTTTCTTT; CDR3aa: CASSSGATEAFF
j_gene: TRBJ1-3; abundance: NA; v_gene: TRBV9; d_gene: TRBD1; CDR3nt: TGTGCCAGCAGCCCTAGGGCGACAGGGCAGGGAAACACCATATATTTT; CDR3aa: CASSPRATGQGNTIYF
j_gene: TRBJ2-1; abundance: NA; v_gene: TRBV6-6; d_gene: NA; CDR3nt: TGTGCCAGCAGTTACTATGCCGAGCAGTTCTTC; CDR3aa: CASSYYAEQFF
j_gene: TRBJ1-1; abundance: NA; v_gene: TRBV27; d_gene: TRBD1; CDR3nt: TGTGCCAGCCGAATGACAGGGAGGCGTGAAGCTTTCTTT; CDR3aa: CASRMTGRREAFF
j_gene: TRBJ2-6; abundance: NA; v_gene: TRBV6-1; d_gene: TRBD1; CDR3nt: TGTGCCAGCATCCAGGGGGAAACCGGGGCCAACGTCCTGACTTTC; CDR3aa: CASIQGETGANVLTF
j_gene: TRBJ2-7; abundance: NA; v_gene: TRBV21-1; d_gene: NA; CDR3nt: TGTGCCAGCAGCAATTGTCACAGGGGGCGCTTGTTCGAGCAGTACTTC; CDR3aa: CASSNCHRGRLFEQYF
j_gene: TRBJ1-1; abundance: NA; v_gene: TRBV6-1; d_gene: NA; CDR3nt: TGTGCCAGCAGTGACTTCGCGTGGAGGGGAACGACTGAAGCTTTCTTT; CDR3aa: CASSDFAWRGTTEAFF
j_gene: TRBJ1-2; abundance: few; v_gene: TRBV7-9; d_gene: NA; CDR3nt: TGTGCCAGCAGCACGACCGTTTATGGCTACACCTTC; CDR3aa: CASSTTVYGYTF
j_gene: TRBJ2-1; abundance: once; v_gene: TRBV7-3; d_gene: NA; CDR3nt: TGTGCCAGCAGCTTAAGCCGGCTATACAATGAGCAGTTCTTC; CDR3aa: CASSLSRLYNEQFF
j_gene: TRBJ2-3; abundance: few; v_gene: TRBV4-1; d_gene: NA; CDR3nt: TGCGCCAGCAGCCACTCGGCTCAGGGTGGAGGCACAGATACGCAGTATTTT; CDR3aa: CASSHSAQGGGTDTQYF
j_gene: TRBJ2-7; abundance: NA; v_gene: TRBV28; d_gene: NA; CDR3nt: TGTGCCAGCGGTTCCCCTCGTGGCAGGGAGCTGTACGAGCAGTACTTC; CDR3aa: CASGSPRGRELYEQYF
j_gene: TRBJ1-1; abundance: NA; v_gene: TRBV27; d_gene: NA; CDR3nt: TGTGCCAGCAGTTTTATGAGGAACACTGAAGCTTTCTTT; CDR3aa: CASSFMRNTEAFF
j_gene: TRBJ1-2; abundance: NA; v_gene: TRBV11-3; d_gene: NA; CDR3nt: TGTGCCAGCCGGGGTTTGAGAAGCTATGGCTACACCTTC; CDR3aa: CASRGLRSYGYTF